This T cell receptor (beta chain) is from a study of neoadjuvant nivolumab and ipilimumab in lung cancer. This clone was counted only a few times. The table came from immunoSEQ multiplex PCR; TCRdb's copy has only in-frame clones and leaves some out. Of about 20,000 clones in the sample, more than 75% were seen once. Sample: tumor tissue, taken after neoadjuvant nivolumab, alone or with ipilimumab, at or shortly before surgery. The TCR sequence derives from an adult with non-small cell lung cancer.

The CDR3, as DNA: TGTGCCAGCAGTTACATCGGACAGTTGGGTGAGCAGTTCTTC. This encodes CASSYIGQLGEQFF. V gene TRBV6-5 combines with J gene TRBJ2-1; possible D gene TRBD1, 6 bases. This CDR3 comprises 14 residues. V shed 2 bases and J shed 9 bases, with 14 bases lying between them. In germline, CDR1 is MNHEY, CDR2 SVGAGI.